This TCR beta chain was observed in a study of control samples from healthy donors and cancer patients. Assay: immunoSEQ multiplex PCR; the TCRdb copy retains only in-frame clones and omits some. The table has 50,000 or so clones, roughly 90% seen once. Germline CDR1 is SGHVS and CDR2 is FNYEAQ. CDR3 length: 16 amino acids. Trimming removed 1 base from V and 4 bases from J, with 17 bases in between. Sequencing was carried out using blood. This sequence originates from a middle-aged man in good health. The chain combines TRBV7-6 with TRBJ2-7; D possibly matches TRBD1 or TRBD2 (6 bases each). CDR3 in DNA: TGTGCCAGCAGCTTAGAAGGGGGGCAGGGGTGGTACGAGCAGTACTTC. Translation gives CASSLEGGQGWYEQYF.